This T cell receptor (beta chain) came from a study of blood T cell repertoires in COVID-19. Study overall: Both acute and convalescent COVID-19 samples were obtained from the United States, Italy and Spain.

Libraries were prepared by immunoSEQ multiplex PCR; TCRdb keeps only in-frame clonotypes and omits some of them. The sample includes a few hundred thousand clones, 88% of them seen just once. Participants, about 18 to 90 years old, spanned approximately 26 US areas. Participants were placed into cohorts based on the clinical history they reported. Recovered participants had two consecutive negative NP/OP PCR tests, healthcare professional clearance, or symptom resolution. In germline, CDR1 is SGHNT, CDR2 YENEEA. The germline V and J ends were trimmed by 4 bases and 4 bases, with 14 bases remaining between them. CDR3 length: 15 amino acids.

The J gene is TRBJ2-1, the V gene TRBV11-3; tentatively, D is TRBD2 (6 bases). Sequences were obtained from PBMCs or T cells enriched from blood (not recorded which). The clonotype was recovered from a woman aged 40 to 50 who had recovered from COVID-19. The CDR3 sequence: CASSSHWGVYNEQFF. CDR3 bases: TGTGCCAGCAGCTCTCACTGGGGGGTGTACAATGAGCAGTTCTTC.